This TCR beta chain was retrieved from a study of PD-1 blockade in mismatch repair-deficient tumors. Study observations and caveats: Tumor-resident clones, often undetectable pretreatment in blood, expanded then contracted after pembrolizumab.

Germline values: CDR1 SGHNT, CDR2 YYREEE (reference sequence). This CDR3 comprises 13 residues. The V end lost 2 bases, the J end lost 8 bases, and 13 bases lay between the germline ends. Notes on this clone: Its matching antigen is unknown.

Here immunoSEQ multiplex PCR was the method, and the copy in TCRdb shows in-frame clones only, minus some. The sample shows some 70,000 clones, around 80% of them seen only once. The source of this sequence is an adult with mismatch repair-deficient cancer. This sequence joins TRBV5-4 and TRBJ1-2; TRBD1 might be the D (6 bases). Sample: peripheral blood, taken 2 weeks after starting pembrolizumab. The CDR3 region is CASSFTGIGGYTF. In nucleotides, the CDR3 is TGTGCCAGCAGCTTTACAGGGATCGGGGGCTACACCTTC.